The clone carrying this TCR beta chain was counted only a few times. The source of the sample is a study of beta chain features in type 1 diabetes. Every bit of the isolated RNA underwent reverse transcription, so sequencing read expressed TCRB transcripts. Naive, central memory and regulatory T cell samples averaged about 3.57 million reads. The assay was immunoSEQ multiplex PCR, and TCRdb's table has in-frame clones only and misses some. The table shows under 950,000 clones, with about a sixth occurring only once. This CDR3 is 15 amino acids long. V dropped 7 bases and J dropped 5; count of bases not matched to a gene: 7. Germline V gene lookup returns CDR1 MNHEY and CDR2 SMNVEV (reference sequence).

The TCR comes from a woman younger than 35 in good health. The sequenced sample consisted of naive CD4+ T cells from blood. The chain carries TRBV27 and TRBJ1-4; 10 bases match TRBD1. Here the CDR3 DNA reads TGTGCCAGCACCCAACGGACAGGGGGGAATGAAAAACTGTTTTTT. It specifies CASTQRTGGNEKLFF.